This T cell receptor (beta chain) was found in a study of cytomegalovirus exposure and HLA in healthy donors. The PCR contained 60 Vbeta and 13 Jbeta primers. Here immunoSEQ multiplex PCR was the method, and the copy in TCRdb shows in-frame clones only, minus some. The repertoire holds some 55,000 clones, with approximately 80% as singletons. As regards this clone: Its matching antigen is unknown.

Findings and caveats of the study: A cluster of highly shared sequence variants was likely a sequencing artifact. TCR beta V segments were, for the most part, productive about 87% or about 30% of the time in an earlier analysis.

CDR3 length equals 14 residues. Germline V lookup: CDR1 SGDLS, CDR2 YYNGEE. V lost 4 bases, J lost 7 bases, and 15 bases lay in between. The specimen sequenced was PBMCs. The gene calls are TRBV9 and TRBJ2-1; D perhaps matches TRBD2 (7 bases). This clonotype was obtained from a man aged 35 to 55 in good health and CMV-seronegative. CDR3 in DNA: TGTGCCAGCAGCCTCGGAGGGGGGGCGAATGAGCAGTTCTTC. Protein product: CASSLGGGANEQFF. The full variable domain, with the rest looked up from reference TRBV9 and TRBJ2-1, is DSGVTQTPKHLITATGQRVTLRCSPRSGDLSVYWYQQSLDQGLQFLIQYYNGEERAKGNILERFSAQQFPDLHSELNLSSLELGDSALYFCASSLGGGANEQFFGPGTRLTVL.